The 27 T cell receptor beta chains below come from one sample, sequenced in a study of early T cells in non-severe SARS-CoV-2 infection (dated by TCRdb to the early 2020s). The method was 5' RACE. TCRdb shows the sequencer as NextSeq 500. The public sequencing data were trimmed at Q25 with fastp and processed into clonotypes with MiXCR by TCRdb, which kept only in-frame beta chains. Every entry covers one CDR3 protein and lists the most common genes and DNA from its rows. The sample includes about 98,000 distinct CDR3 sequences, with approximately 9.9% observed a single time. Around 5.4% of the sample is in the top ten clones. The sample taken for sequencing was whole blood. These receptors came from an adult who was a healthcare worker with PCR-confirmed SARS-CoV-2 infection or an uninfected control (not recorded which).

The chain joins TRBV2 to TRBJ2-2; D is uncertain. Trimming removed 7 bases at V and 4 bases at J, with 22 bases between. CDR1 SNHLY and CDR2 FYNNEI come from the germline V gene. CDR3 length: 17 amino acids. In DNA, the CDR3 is TGTGCCAGCACCCCTACCGCGCTCACAACCCCCACCGGGGAGCTGTTTTTT. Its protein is CASTPTALTTPTGELFF.

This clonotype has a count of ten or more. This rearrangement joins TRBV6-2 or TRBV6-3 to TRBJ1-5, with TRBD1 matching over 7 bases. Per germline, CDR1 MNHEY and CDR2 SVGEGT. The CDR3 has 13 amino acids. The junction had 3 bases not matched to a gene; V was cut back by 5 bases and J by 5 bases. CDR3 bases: TGTGCCAGCAGTGACAGGGTCTATCAGCCCCAGCATTTT. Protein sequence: CASSDRVYQPQHF.

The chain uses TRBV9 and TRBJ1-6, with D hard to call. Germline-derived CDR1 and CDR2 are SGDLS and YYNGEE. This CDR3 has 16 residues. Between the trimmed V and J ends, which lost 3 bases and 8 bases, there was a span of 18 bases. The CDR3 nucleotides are TGTGCCAGCAGCGCGGGAGAAGTCTTTGGGGATTCACCCCTCCACTTT. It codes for CASSAGEVFGDSPLHF.

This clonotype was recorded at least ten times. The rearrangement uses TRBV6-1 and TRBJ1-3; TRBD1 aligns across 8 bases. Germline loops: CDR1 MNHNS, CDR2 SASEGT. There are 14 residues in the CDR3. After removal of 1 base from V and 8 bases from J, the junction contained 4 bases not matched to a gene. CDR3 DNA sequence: TGTGCCAGCAGTGAAGACAGGGGGTTGGACACCATATATTTT. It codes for CASSEDRGLDTIYF.

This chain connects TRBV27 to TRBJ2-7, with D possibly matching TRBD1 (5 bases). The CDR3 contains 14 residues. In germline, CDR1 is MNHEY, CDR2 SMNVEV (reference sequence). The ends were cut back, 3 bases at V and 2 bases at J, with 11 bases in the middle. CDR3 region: CASSFQGVAYEQYF. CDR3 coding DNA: TGTGCCAGCAGTTTTCAAGGGGTCGCCTACGAGCAGTACTTC.

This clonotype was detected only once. CDR3 in amino acids: CACGLSKYNEQFF. DNA for the CDR3: TGTGCCTGCGGCCTATCGAAGTACAATGAGCAGTTCTTC. V usage is TRBV12-3 or TRBV12-4 and J usage is TRBJ2-1, with D uncertain. This CDR3 has 13 residues. Trimming shortened V by 11 bases and J by 4 bases, and 15 bases separated the two germline ends.

CDR3 sequence reads: CASSPYRGGLSYNEQFF. CDR3 in DNA: TGTGCCAGCAGCCCATACCGAGGGGGCCTCTCCTACAATGAGCAGTTCTTC. The rearrangement links TRBV7-9 to TRBJ2-1; 7 nucleotides line up with TRBD1. Germline lookup yields CDR1 SEHNR and CDR2 FQNEAQ (reference sequence). After removal of 5 bases from V and 0 bases from J, the junction contained 10 bases not matched to a gene. This CDR3 region has 17 residues. The full variable domain, with the rest looked up from reference TRBV7-9 and TRBJ2-1, is DTGVSQNPRHKITKRGQNVTFRCDPISEHNRLYWYRQTLGQGPEFLTYFQNEAQLEKSRLLSDRFSAERPKGSFSTLEIQRTEQGDSAMYLCASSPYRGGLSYNEQFFGPGTRLTVL.

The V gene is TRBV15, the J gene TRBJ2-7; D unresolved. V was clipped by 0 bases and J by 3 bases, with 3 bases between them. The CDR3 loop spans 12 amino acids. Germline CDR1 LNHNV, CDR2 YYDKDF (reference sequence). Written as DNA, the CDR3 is TGTGCCACCAGCAGAGAAAACTACGAGCAGTACTTC. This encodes CATSRENYEQYF.

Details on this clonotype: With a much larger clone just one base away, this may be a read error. CDR3 protein: CASSSNPGLAPREQYF. In nucleotides, the CDR3 is TGTGCCAGCAGCTCCAATCCGGGACTAGCGCCTCGCGAGCAGTACTTC. The gene calls are TRBV7-6 and TRBJ2-7, with 10 positions matching TRBD2. CDR3 length: 16 amino acids. The ends lost 4 bases at V and 6 bases at J; junction bases unmatched: 12. CDR1 is SGHVS and CDR2 is FNYEAQ in the germline V gene.

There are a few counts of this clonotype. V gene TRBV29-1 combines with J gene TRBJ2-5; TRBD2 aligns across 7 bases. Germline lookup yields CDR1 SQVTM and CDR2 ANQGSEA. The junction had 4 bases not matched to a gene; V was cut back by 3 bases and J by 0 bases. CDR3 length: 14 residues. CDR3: CSVDVGLDQETQYF. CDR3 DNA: TGCAGCGTTGACGTCGGACTAGACCAAGAGACCCAGTACTTC.

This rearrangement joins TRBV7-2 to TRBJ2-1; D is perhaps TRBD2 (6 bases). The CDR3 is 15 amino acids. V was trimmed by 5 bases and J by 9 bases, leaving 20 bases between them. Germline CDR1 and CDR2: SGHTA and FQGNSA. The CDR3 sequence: CASSGGVGVKSEQFF. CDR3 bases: TGTGCCAGCAGCGGCGGGGTTGGTGTCAAGAGTGAGCAGTTCTTC.

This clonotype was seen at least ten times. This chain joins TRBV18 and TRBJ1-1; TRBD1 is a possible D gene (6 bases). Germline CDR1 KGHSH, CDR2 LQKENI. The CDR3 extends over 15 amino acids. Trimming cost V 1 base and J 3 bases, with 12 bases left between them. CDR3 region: CASSPRWGLDTEAFF. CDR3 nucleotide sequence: TGTGCCAGCTCACCACGCTGGGGGCTGGACACTGAAGCTTTCTTT.

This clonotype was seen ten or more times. This CDR3 reads CASSPWGPGEKLFF. CDR3 sequence (DNA): TGTGCCAGCAGTCCCTGGGGGCCGGGTGAAAAACTGTTTTTT. The V and J genes are TRBV28 and TRBJ1-4; possible D gene TRBD1, 6 bases. The CDR3 consists of 14 residues. V lost 5 bases and J lost 7, with 14 bases in between. Germline V gives CDR1 MDHEN, CDR2 SYDVKM.

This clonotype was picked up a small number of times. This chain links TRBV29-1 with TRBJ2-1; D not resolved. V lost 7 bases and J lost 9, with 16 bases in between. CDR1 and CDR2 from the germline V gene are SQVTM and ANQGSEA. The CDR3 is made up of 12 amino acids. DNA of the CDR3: TGCAGCGCCCGCCCGGTAACCCCTGAGCAGTTCTTC. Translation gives CSARPVTPEQFF.

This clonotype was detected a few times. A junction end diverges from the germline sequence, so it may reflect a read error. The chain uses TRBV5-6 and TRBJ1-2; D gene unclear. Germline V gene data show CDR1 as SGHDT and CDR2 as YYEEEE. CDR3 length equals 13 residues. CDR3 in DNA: TGTGCCAGCAGCTTGGATCCGGACTACGGCTACACCTTC. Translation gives CASSLDPDYGYTF. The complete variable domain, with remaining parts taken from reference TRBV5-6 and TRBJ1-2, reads DAGVTQSPTHLIKTRGQQVTLRCSPKSGHDTVSWYQQALGQGPQFIFQYYEEEERQRGNFPDRFSGHQFPNYSSELNVNALLLGDSALYLCASSLDPDYGYTFGSGTRLTVV.

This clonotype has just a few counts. The CDR3 sequence is CASSDGLSNQPQHF. The CDR3 DNA reads TGTGCCAGCAGCGACGGATTGAGCAATCAGCCCCAGCATTTT. The chain is built from TRBV12-3 or TRBV12-4 and TRBJ1-5, with D uncertain. CDR3 length equals 14 residues. The germline V and J ends were trimmed by 6 bases and 1 base, with 10 bases remaining between them.

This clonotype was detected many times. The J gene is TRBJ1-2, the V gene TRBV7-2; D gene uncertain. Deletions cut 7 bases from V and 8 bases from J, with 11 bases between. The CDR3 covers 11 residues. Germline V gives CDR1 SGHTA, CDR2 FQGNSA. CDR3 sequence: CASNSPGGYTF. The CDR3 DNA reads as TGTGCCAGCAACTCCCCCGGAGGCTACACCTTC. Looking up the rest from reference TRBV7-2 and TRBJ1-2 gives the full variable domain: GAGVSQSPSNKVTEKGKDVELRCDPISGHTALYWYRQSLGQGLEFLIYFQGNSAPDKSGLPSDRFSAERTGGSVSTLTIQRTQQEDSAVYLCASNSPGGYTFGSGTRLTVV.

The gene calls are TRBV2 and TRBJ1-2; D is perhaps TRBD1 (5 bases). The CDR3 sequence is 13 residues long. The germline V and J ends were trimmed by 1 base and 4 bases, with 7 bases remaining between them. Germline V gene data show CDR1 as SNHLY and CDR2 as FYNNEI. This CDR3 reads CASSEGQSYGYTF. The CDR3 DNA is TGTGCCAGCAGTGAAGGACAGTCCTATGGCTACACCTTC. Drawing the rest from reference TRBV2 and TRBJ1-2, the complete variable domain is EPEVTQTPSHQVTQMGQEVILRCVPISNHLYFYWYRQILGQKVEFLVSFYNNEISEKSEIFDDQFSVERPDGSNFTLKIRSTKLEDSAMYFCASSEGQSYGYTFGSGTRLTVV.

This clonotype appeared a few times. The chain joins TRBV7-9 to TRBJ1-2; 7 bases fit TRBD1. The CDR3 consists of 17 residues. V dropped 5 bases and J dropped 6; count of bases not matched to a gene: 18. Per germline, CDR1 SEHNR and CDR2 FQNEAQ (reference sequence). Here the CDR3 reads CASSLGGAGTLLHGYTF. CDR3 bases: TGTGCCAGCAGCCTAGGGGGCGCAGGCACCCTATTACATGGCTACACCTTC.

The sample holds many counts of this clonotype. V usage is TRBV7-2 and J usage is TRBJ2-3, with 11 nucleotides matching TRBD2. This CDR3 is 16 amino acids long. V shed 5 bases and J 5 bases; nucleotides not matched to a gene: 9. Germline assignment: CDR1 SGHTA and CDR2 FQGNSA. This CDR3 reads CASSRSSGGAEDTQYF. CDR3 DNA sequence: TGTGCCAGCAGCCGCAGTAGCGGGGGGGCCGAAGATACGCAGTATTTT.

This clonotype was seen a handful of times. Written as DNA, the CDR3 is TGTGCCAGCAGCTTTGGGGGTACAACTAATGAAAAACTGTTTTTT. Protein product: CASSFGGTTNEKLFF. This chain joins TRBV5-5 and TRBJ1-4; D is possibly TRBD1 (5 bases). V was trimmed by 2 bases and J by 0 bases, leaving 8 bases between them. The CDR3 runs to 15 residues. Germline V gene data show CDR1 as SGHKS and CDR2 as YYEKEE (reference sequence).

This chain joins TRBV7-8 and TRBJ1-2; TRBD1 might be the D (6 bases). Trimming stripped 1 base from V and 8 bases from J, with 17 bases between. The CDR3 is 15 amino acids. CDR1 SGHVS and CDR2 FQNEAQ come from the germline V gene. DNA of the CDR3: TGTGCCAGCAGCTTAGGCCCAAGGGGGGGCGACGGCTACACCTTC. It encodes CASSLGPRGGDGYTF.

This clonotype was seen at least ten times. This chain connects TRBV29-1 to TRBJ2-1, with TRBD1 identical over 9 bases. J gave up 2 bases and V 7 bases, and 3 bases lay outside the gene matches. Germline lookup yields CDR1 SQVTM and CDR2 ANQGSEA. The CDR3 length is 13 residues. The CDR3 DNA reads TGCAGCGGACACAGGGGGCCCTACAATGAGCAGTTCTTC. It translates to CSGHRGPYNEQFF.

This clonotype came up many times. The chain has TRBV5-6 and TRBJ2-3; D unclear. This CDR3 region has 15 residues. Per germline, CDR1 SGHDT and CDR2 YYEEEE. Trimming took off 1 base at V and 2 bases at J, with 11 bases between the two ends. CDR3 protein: CASSLSASYTDTQYF. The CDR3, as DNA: TGTGCCAGCAGCTTGTCGGCCTCGTACACAGATACGCAGTATTTT.

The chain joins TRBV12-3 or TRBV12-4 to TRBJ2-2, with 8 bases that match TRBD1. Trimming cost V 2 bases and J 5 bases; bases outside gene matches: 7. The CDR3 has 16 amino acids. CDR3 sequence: CASSLSLTGVTGELFF. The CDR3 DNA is TGTGCCAGCAGTTTATCCCTGACAGGGGTTACCGGGGAGCTGTTTTTT.

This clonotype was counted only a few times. CDR3 sequence: CASSSDRGEAFF. In nucleotides, the CDR3 is TGTGCCAGCAGCTCGGACAGGGGTGAAGCTTTCTTT. This rearrangement joins TRBV7-9 to TRBJ1-1; 9 bases fit TRBD1. Per the germline V gene, CDR1 is SEHNR and CDR2 is FQNEAQ (reference sequence). The CDR3 contains 12 residues. The ends lost 4 bases at V and 7 bases at J; junction bases unmatched: 1.

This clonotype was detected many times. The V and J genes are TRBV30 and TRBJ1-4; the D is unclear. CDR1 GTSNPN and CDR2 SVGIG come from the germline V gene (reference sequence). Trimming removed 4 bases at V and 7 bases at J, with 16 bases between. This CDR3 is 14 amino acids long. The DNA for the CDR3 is TGTGCCTGGACTGTAAACGGGTGGACTGAAAAACTGTTTTTT. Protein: CAWTVNGWTEKLFF.